This TCR beta chain was sequenced in a study of technical replicates of blood from a few donors (dated by TCRdb to between 2016 and 2019). A note on this clone: The antigen this receptor binds is unknown. Qualities for individual bases were not recorded, and no much larger clone is one base off.

The protocol used for the library was the immunoSEQ multiplex PCR assay. TCRdb mirrors the immuneACCESS table, restricted to in-frame sequences. Some clones are absent from its copies; in checked studies, under half trace to an unresolved V gene, and the reason for the others is unknown. For this sample the table gives 90,000 to 100,000 clones, of which 96% were detected only once. The ten biggest clones cover 0.36% of the sample. Compared with germline, V lacks 4 bases and J lacks 6 bases; bases without a gene match: 4. CDR1 MDHEN and CDR2 SYDVKM are derived from the germline V gene. Its CDR3 holds 13 amino acids, cysteine through phenylalanine. Only the CDR3 DNA stays, 39 bases, in frame from base 1.

The rearranged chain carries TRBV28 and TRBJ1-1, with TRBD1 matching 8 junction bases. The specimen sequenced was T cells isolated from PBMCs. The receptor was derived from a human donor in good health. DNA sequence: TGTGCCAGCAGTTATGACAGGGGCGCTGAAGCTTTCTTT. This codes for CASSYDRGAEAFF.